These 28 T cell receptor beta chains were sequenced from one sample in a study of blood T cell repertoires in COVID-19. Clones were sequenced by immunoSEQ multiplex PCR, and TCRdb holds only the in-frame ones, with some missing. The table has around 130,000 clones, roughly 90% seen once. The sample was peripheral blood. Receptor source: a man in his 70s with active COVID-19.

The CDR3 loop reads CASRTLGGINQPQHF. The DNA of the CDR3 is TGTGCCAGCAGGACCCTGGGGGGAATCAATCAGCCCCAGCATTTT. The V call is TRBV28, the J call TRBJ1-5; D possibly corresponds to TRBD1 (5 bases). Germline CDR1 and CDR2: MDHEN and SYDVKM. Deletions cut 6 bases from V and 3 bases from J, with 15 bases between. The length of the CDR3 is 15 residues.

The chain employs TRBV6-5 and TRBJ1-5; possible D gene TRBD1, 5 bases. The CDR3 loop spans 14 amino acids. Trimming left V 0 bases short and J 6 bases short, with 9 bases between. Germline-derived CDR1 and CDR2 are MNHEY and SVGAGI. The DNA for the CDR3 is TGTGCCAGCAGTTACTCAAGGCAGGGTCAGCCCCAGCATTTT. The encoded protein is CASSYSRQGQPQHF.

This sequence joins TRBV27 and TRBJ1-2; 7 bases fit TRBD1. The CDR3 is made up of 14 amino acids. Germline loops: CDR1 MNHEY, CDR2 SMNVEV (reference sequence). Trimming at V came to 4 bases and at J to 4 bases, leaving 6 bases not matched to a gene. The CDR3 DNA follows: TGTGCCAGCAGTTCCACCGGGACAGCCTATGGCTACACCTTC. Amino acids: CASSSTGTAYGYTF.

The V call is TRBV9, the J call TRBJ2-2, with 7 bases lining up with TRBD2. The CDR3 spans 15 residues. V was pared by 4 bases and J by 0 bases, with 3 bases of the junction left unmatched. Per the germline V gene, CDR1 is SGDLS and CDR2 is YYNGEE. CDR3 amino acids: CASSPSGANTGELFF. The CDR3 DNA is TGTGCCAGCAGCCCCAGCGGGGCGAACACCGGGGAGCTGTTTTTT.

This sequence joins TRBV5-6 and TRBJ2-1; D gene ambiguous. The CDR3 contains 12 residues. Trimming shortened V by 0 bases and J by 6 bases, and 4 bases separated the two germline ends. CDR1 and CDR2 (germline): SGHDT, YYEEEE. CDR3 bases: TGTGCCAGCAGCTTGGGCGGCAATGAGCAGTTCTTC. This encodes CASSLGGNEQFF.

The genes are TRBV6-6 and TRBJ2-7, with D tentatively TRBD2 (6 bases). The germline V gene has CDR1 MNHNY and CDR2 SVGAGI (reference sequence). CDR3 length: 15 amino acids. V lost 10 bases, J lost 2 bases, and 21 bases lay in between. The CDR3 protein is CATEDPAAGTYEQYF. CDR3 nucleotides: TGTGCCACAGAGGACCCCGCGGCGGGAACCTACGAGCAGTACTTC.

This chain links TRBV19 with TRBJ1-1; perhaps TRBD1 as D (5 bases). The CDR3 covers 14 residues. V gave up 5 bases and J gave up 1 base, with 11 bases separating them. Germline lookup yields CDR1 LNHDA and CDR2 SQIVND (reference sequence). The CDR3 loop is CASSAQTANTEAFF. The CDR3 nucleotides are TGTGCCAGTAGTGCCCAGACAGCGAACACTGAAGCTTTCTTT.

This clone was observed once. CDR3 loop: CASSPGTSGFYNEQFF. CDR3 coding DNA: TGTGCCAGCAGCCCGGGGACTAGCGGTTTCTACAATGAGCAGTTCTTC. The chain recombines TRBV7-9 with TRBJ2-1; 11 positions match TRBD2. With V trimmed by 5 bases and J by 3 bases, 6 bases remained unmatched. This CDR3 comprises 16 residues. Germline V gives CDR1 SEHNR, CDR2 FQNEAQ (reference sequence).

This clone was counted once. Here the CDR3 reads CASSLLEGYNEQFF. The CDR3 DNA sequence: TGTGCCAGCAGCTTGTTGGAGGGATATAATGAGCAGTTCTTC. This chain links TRBV5-5 with TRBJ2-1; D is perhaps TRBD2 (6 bases). CDR1 and CDR2 from the germline V gene are SGHKS and YYEKEE (reference sequence). The CDR3 spans 14 residues. V lost 1 base and J lost 7, with 12 bases in between.

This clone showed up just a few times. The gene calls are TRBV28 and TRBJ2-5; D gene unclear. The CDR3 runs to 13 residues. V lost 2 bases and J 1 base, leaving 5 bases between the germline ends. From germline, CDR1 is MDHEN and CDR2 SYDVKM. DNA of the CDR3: TGTGCCAGCAGTTTAAGGAGCCAAGAGACCCAGTACTTC. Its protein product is CASSLRSQETQYF.

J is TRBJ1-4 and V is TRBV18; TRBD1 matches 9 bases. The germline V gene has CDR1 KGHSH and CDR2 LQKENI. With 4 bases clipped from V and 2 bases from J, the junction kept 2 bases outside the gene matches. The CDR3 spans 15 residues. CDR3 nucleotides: TGTGCCAGCTCACTCGACAGGGGGACTAATGAAAAACTGTTTTTT. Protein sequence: CASSLDRGTNEKLFF.

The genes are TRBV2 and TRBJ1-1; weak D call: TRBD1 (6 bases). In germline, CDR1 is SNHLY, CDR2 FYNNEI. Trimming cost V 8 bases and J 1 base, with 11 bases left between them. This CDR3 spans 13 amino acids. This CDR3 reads CASRGQPNTEAFF. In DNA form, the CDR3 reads TGTGCCAGCCGAGGACAGCCGAACACTGAAGCTTTCTTT.

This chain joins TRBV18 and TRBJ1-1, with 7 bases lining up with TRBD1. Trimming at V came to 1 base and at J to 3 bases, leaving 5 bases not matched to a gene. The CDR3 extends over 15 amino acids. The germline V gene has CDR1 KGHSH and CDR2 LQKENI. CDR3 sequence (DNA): TGTGCCAGCTCACCACGATCAGGGGGAGACACTGAAGCTTTCTTT. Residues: CASSPRSGGDTEAFF.

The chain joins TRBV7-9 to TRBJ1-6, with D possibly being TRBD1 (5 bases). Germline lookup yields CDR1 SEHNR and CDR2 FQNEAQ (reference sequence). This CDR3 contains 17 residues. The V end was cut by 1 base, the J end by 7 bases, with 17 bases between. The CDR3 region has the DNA TGTGCCAGCAGCTTAGGGGGCAGCGCAGCCGCAAATTCACCCCTCCACTTT. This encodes CASSLGGSAAANSPLHF.

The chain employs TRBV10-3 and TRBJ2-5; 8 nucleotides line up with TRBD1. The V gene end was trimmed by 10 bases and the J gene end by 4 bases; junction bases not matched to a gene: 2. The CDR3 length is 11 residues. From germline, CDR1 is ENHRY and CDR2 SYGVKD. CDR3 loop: CATGQGETQYF. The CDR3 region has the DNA TGTGCCACCGGACAGGGAGAGACCCAGTACTTC.

This CDR3 reads CASSERGGTDTQYF. DNA of the CDR3: TGTGCCAGCAGTGAAAGGGGCGGAACAGATACGCAGTATTTT. The chain employs TRBV6-1 and TRBJ2-3; D may be TRBD1 (5 bases). The germline CDR1 and CDR2 sequences are MNHNS and SASEGT. The CDR3 has 14 residues. Trimming took off 2 bases at V and 3 bases at J, with 9 bases between the two ends.

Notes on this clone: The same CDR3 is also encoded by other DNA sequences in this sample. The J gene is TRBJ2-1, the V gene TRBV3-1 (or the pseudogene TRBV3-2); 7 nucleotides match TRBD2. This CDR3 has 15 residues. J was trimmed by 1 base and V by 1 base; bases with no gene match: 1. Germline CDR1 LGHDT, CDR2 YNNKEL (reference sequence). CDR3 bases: TGTGCCAGCAGCCAAGGAGCGGGATCCTACAATGAGCAGTTCTTC. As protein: CASSQGAGSYNEQFF.

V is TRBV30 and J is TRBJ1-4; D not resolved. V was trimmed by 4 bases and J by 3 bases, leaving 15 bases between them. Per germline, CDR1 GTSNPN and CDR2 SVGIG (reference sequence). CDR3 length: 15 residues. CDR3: CAWTLSGLSNEKLFF. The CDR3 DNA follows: TGTGCCTGGACGCTCTCGGGGTTATCTAATGAAAAACTGTTTTTT.

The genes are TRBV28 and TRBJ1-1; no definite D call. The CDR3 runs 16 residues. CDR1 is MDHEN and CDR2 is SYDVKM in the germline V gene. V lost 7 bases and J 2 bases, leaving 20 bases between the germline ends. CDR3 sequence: CASTPGSVSQNTEAFF. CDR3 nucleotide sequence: TGTGCCAGCACCCCCGGGTCGGTGTCCCAAAACACTGAAGCTTTCTTT.

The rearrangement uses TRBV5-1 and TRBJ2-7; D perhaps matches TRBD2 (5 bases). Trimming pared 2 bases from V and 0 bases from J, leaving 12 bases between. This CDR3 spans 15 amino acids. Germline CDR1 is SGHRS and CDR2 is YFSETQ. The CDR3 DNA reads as TGCGCCAGCAGCTTCGTTGGCGGAGGCTCCTACGAGCAGTACTTC. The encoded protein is CASSFVGGGSYEQYF.

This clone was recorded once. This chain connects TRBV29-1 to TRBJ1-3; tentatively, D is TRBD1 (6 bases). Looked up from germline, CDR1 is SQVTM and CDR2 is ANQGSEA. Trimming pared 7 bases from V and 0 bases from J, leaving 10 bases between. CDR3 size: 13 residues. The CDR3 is CSAKQGSGNTIYF. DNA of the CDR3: TGCAGCGCCAAACAGGGCTCTGGAAACACCATATATTTT.

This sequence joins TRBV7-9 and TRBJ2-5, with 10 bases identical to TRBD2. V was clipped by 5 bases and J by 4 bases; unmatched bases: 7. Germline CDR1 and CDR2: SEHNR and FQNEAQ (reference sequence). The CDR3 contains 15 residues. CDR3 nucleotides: TGTGCCAGCAGCCCCGGACTAGCGGTGGGAGAGACCCAGTACTTC. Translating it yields CASSPGLAVGETQYF.

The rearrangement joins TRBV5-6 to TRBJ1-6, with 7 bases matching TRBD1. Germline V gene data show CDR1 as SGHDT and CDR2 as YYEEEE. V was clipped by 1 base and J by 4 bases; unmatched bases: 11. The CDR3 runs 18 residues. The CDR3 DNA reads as TGTGCCAGCAGCTTGAGAGCGACAGGGTTGGCTTATAATTCACCCCTCCACTTT. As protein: CASSLRATGLAYNSPLHF.

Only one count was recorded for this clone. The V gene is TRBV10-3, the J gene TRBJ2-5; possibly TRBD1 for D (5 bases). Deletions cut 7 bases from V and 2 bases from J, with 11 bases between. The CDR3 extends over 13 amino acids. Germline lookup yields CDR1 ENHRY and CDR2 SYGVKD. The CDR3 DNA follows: TGTGCCATCAAGGACAAATCGCAAGAGACCCAGTACTTC. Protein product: CAIKDKSQETQYF.

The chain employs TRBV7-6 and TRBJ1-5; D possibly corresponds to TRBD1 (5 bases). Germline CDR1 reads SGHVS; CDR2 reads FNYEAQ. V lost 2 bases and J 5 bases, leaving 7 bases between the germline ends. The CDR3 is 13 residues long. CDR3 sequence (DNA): TGTGCCAGCAGCTTACGGGGGGATCAGCCCCAGCATTTT. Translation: CASSLRGDQPQHF.

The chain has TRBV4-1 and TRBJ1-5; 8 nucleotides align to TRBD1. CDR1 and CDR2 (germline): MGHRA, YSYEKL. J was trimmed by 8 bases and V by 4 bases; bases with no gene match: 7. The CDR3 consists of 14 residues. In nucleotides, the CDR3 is TGCGCCAGCAGCCCCTGGACAGGGCAGGAGCCCCAGCATTTT. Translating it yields CASSPWTGQEPQHF.

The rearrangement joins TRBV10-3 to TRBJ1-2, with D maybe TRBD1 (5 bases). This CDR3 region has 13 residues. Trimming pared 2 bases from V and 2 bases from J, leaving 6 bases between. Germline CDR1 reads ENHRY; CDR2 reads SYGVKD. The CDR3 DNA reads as TGTGCCATCAGTGAGGCAGGGAACTATGGCTACACCTTC. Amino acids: CAISEAGNYGYTF.

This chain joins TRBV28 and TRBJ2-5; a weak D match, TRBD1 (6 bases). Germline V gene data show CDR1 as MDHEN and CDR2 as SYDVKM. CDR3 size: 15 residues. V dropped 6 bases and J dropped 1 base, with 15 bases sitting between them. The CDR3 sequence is CASSDDYRVQETQYF. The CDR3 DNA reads TGTGCCAGCAGCGATGATTACAGGGTCCAAGAGACCCAGTACTTC.